The rows below give T cell receptor beta chains drawn from one sample of a study of cytotoxic CD8 clonotypes in ibrutinib-treated CLL. Clones were sequenced by immunoSEQ multiplex PCR, and TCRdb holds only the in-frame ones, with some missing. The table records about 50,000 clones, roughly three fifths of them present only once. This specimen consisted of PBMCs, obtained after 24 months of ibrutinib treatment. All receptors derive from a human donor with chronic lymphocytic leukemia. Both conserved end residues are part of each CDR3. A D gene is named only where the DNA matches it firmly. Size tells how often a clone was seen (once, few, many) or the class of an expanded clone, and some rows leave it out.

D: -
V: TRBV5-4
size: -
J: TRBJ2-1
length: 13
CDR3: CASSLDRSNEQFF
DNA: TGTGCCAGCAGCTTGGACAGGTCCAATGAGCAGTTCTTC

D: -
V: TRBV10-3
size: -
J: TRBJ1-3
length: 14
CDR3: CAISEYPGGNTIYF
DNA: TGTGCCATCAGTGAGTATCCTGGAGGAAACACCATATATTTT

D: -
V: TRBV6-1
size: -
J: TRBJ1-1
length: 13
CDR3: CASSVLGDTEAFF
DNA: TGTGCCAGCAGTGTTCTGGGAGATACTGAAGCTTTCTTT

D: TRBD1
V: TRBV6-5
size: -
J: TRBJ1-5
length: 15
CDR3: CASSYSTGENQPQHF
DNA: TGTGCCAGCAGTTACTCGACAGGGGAGAATCAGCCCCAGCATTTT

D: -
V: TRBV7-8
size: many
J: TRBJ1-1
length: 16
CDR3: CASSEKVGGDRTEAFF
DNA: TGTGCCAGCAGCGAGAAAGTGGGGGGGGATCGGACTGAAGCTTTCTTT

D: TRBD2
V: TRBV6-1
size: once
J: TRBJ2-5
length: 15
CDR3: CASSAAGGDQETQYF
DNA: TGTGCCAGCAGTGCCGCGGGGGGGGACCAAGAGACCCAGTACTTC

D: TRBD1
V: TRBV6-1
size: -
J: TRBJ1-1
length: 13
CDR3: CASSEGTGTVAFF
DNA: TGTGCCAGCAGTGAAGGGACAGGTACGGTAGCTTTCTTT

D: -
V: TRBV5-1
size: many
J: TRBJ2-7
length: 11
CDR3: CASSLSGEKYF
DNA: TGCGCCAGCAGCTTGTCGGGGGAAAAGTACTTC

D: -
V: TRBV12-2
size: -
J: TRBJ2-5
length: 16
CDR3: CASRLGSSGGGETQYF
DNA: TGTGCAAGTCGCTTAGGAAGTAGCGGGGGTGGGGAGACCCAGTACTTC

D: -
V: TRBV4-1
size: -
J: TRBJ2-7
length: 17
CDR3: CASSQDTPDQLNYEQYF
DNA: TGCGCCAGCAGCCAAGATACCCCGGACCAGTTGAACTACGAGCAGTACTTC

D: -
V: TRBV5-1
size: -
J: TRBJ1-1
length: 13
CDR3: CASSITMNTEAFF
DNA: TGCGCCAGCAGCATAACGATGAACACTGAAGCTTTCTTT

D: -
V: TRBV5-6
size: -
J: TRBJ2-5
length: 13
CDR3: CASSHGSAETQYF
DNA: TGTGCCAGCAGCCACGGTAGCGCGGAGACCCAGTACTTC

D: TRBD1
V: TRBV7-8
size: -
J: TRBJ2-3
length: 15
CDR3: CASSYGQGARDTQYF
DNA: TGTGCCAGCAGCTACGGACAGGGGGCGCGGGATACGCAGTATTTT

D: -
V: TRBV5-1
size: -
J: TRBJ1-6
length: 15
CDR3: CASSLPGTGNSPLHF
DNA: TGCGCCAGCAGCTTGCCAGGGACGGGTAATTCACCCCTCCACTTT

D: -
V: TRBV4-2
size: few
J: TRBJ2-4
length: 14
CDR3: CASSQPDSLNIQYF
DNA: TGTGCCAGCAGCCAACCGGATTCCCTAAACATTCAGTACTTC

D: TRBD2
V: TRBV27
size: -
J: TRBJ2-7
length: 15
CDR3: CASSGMTSGAYEQYF
DNA: TGTGCCAGCAGTGGGATGACTAGCGGGGCTTACGAGCAGTACTTC

D: -
V: TRBV2
size: -
J: TRBJ1-5
length: 11
CDR3: CASVPNQPQHF
DNA: TGTGCCAGCGTACCAAATCAGCCCCAGCATTTT

D: -
V: TRBV4-2
size: -
J: TRBJ1-2
length: 15
CDR3: CASSQDQGSTYGYTF
DNA: TGTGCCAGCAGCCAAGATCAGGGGAGTACCTATGGCTACACCTTC

D: -
V: TRBV7-9
size: -
J: TRBJ2-1
length: 14
CDR3: CASSPPGTRNEQFF
DNA: TGTGCCAGCAGCCCTCCCGGGACGCGGAATGAGCAGTTCTTC

D: -
V: TRBV29-1
size: -
J: TRBJ2-5
length: 12
CDR3: CSVDFSGETQYF
DNA: TGCAGCGTTGATTTTTCGGGAGAGACCCAGTACTTC

D: -
V: TRBV15
size: -
J: TRBJ1-5
length: 19
CDR3: CATSRFTGTHTGGNQPQHF
DNA: TGTGCCACCAGCAGATTTACCGGGACCCACACGGGGGGCAATCAGCCCCAGCATTTT

D: -
V: TRBV29-1
size: -
J: TRBJ1-1
length: 13
CDR3: CSVTGAPYTEAFF
DNA: TGCAGCGTCACAGGAGCCCCGTACACTGAAGCTTTCTTT

D: TRBD1
V: TRBV6-5
size: -
J: TRBJ1-2
length: 14
CDR3: CASSAGTGIGGYTF
DNA: TGTGCCAGCAGCGCCGGGACAGGGATTGGTGGCTACACCTTC

D: -
V: TRBV20-1
size: -
J: TRBJ1-2
length: 11
CDR3: CSATDYYGYTF
DNA: TGCAGTGCTACGGACTACTATGGCTACACCTTC

D: -
V: TRBV6-5
size: -
J: TRBJ2-1
length: 15
CDR3: CASSYSPQGGYEQFF
DNA: TGTGCCAGCAGTTACTCGCCCCAGGGGGGCTATGAGCAGTTCTTC

D: TRBD2
V: TRBV9
size: -
J: TRBJ2-7
length: 15
CDR3: CASSVRSGGYYEQYF
DNA: TGTGCCAGCAGCGTTCGTAGCGGGGGTTACTACGAGCAGTACTTC

D: -
V: TRBV29-1
size: -
J: TRBJ2-7
length: 14
CDR3: CSVEFTANPYEQYF
DNA: TGCAGCGTCGAGTTTACAGCTAACCCCTACGAGCAGTACTTC

D: -
V: TRBV11-2
size: -
J: TRBJ2-5
length: 14
CDR3: CASSPRGAEETQYF
DNA: TGTGCCAGCAGCCCCCGGGGGGCAGAAGAGACCCAGTACTTC

D: -
V: TRBV5-1
size: -
J: TRBJ2-7
length: 14
CDR3: CASSVYPGWPERYF
DNA: TGCGCCAGCAGCGTCTACCCGGGCTGGCCCGAGCGGTACTTC

D: TRBD1
V: TRBV10-3
size: -
J: TRBJ2-1
length: 16
CDR3: CAISEPTGGSYNEQFF
DNA: TGTGCCATCAGTGAGCCGACAGGGGGCTCCTACAATGAGCAGTTCTTC

D: TRBD1
V: TRBV19
size: -
J: TRBJ2-3
length: 18
CDR3: CASRKDRGKTTSTDTQYF
DNA: TGTGCCAGTCGAAAGGACAGGGGAAAAACTACTAGCACAGATACGCAGTATTTT

D: TRBD1
V: TRBV29-1
size: -
J: TRBJ2-3
length: 12
CDR3: CSVNRGADTQYF
DNA: TGCAGCGTGAACAGGGGAGCAGATACGCAGTATTTT

D: -
V: TRBV5-4
size: -
J: TRBJ2-7
length: 16
CDR3: CASSPDASRIAYEQYF
DNA: TGTGCCAGCAGCCCTGACGCTAGTAGAATTGCCTACGAGCAGTACTTC

D: -
V: TRBV29-1
size: -
J: TRBJ1-4
length: 13
CDR3: CSVVYGTNEKLFF
DNA: TGCAGCGTTGTCTACGGGACTAATGAAAAACTGTTTTTT